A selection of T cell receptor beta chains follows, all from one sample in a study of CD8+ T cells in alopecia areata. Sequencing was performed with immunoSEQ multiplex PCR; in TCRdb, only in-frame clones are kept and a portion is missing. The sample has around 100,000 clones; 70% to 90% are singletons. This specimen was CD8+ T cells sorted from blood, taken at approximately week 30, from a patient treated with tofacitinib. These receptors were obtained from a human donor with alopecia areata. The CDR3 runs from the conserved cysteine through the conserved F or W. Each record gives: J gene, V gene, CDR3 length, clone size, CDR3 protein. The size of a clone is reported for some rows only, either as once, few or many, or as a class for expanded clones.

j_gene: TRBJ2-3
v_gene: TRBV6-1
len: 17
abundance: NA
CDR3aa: CASSEWISGGRTDTQYF

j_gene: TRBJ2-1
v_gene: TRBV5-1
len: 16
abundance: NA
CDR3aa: CASSLEGSGSLNEQFF

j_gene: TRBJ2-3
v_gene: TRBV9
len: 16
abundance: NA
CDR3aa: CASSVWTSGSTDTQYF

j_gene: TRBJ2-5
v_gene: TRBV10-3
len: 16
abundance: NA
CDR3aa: CAISDYVGGIEETQYF

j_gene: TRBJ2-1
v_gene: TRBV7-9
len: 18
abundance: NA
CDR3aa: CASSSDRGPLGSYNEQFF

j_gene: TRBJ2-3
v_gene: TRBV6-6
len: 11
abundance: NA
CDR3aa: CASRSTDTQYF

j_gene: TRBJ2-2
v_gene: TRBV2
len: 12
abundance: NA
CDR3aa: CASEDLTGELFF

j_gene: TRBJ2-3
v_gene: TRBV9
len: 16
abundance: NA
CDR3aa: CASSPEGGPSTDTQYF

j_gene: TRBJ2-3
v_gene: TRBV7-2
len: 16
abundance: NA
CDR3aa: CASSLRGQGEADTQYF

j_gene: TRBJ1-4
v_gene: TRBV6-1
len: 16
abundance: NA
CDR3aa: CASSELVTGADEKLFF

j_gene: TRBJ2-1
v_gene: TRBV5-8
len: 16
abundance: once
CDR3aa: CASSLWAGGTYNEQFF

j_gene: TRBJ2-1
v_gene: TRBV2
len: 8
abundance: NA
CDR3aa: CASSLEFF

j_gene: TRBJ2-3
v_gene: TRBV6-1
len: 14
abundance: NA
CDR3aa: CASPEGGGPDTQYF

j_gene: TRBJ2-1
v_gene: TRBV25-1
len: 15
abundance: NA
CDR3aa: CACKAPDSRANEQFF

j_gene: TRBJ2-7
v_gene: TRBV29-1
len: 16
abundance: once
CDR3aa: CSVEGHNRDGTYEQYF